This T cell receptor (beta chain) emerged from a study of beta chain features in type 1 diabetes. Findings and caveats of the study: Since sequencing was performed on cDNA, cells with high TCR expression could be over-represented. In every one of the four CD4+ subsets, TCRB CDR3s were moderately but significantly shorter in Type 1 diabetes patients. Individuals with type 1 diabetes displayed fewer insertions and more deletions at VDJ junctions. It was among patients, rather than healthy donors, that naive, central memory and Treg TCRB repertoires appeared more similar.

This clone has more than one count but fewer than ten. Its antigen is unknown. TCRB transcripts that were expressed got sequenced, as all of the isolated RNA had been reverse transcribed. The method was immunoSEQ multiplex PCR; TCRdb's version includes in-frame clones alone and lacks a portion of them. There are a few hundred thousand clones in the sample; around 13% occur only once, and less than 0.04% lies in the top ten. Germline CDR1 SGHRS, CDR2 YFSETQ. The V gene lost 1 base and the J gene lost 4 bases, with 23 bases spanning the gap. CDR3 length: 18 residues. The material sequenced was naive CD4+ T cells from blood. The chain carries TRBV5-1 and TRBJ1-1; D is possibly TRBD1 (5 bases). The origin of this receptor is a man under 40 in good health. The CDR3 bases are TGCGCCAGCAGCTTGAATCGCGTGGGACCCCAGGACGGCACTGAAGCTTTCTTT. Translated: CASSLNRVGPQDGTEAFF.